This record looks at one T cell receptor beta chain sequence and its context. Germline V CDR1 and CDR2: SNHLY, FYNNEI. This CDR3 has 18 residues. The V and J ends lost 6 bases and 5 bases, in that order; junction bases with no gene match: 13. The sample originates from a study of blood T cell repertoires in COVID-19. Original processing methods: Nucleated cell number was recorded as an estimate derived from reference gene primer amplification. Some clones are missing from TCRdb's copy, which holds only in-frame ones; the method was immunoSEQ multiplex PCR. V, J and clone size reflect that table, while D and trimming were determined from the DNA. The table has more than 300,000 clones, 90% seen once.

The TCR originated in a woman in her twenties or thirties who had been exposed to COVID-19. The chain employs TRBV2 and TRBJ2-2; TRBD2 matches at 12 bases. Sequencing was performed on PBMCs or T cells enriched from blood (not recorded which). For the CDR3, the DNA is TGTGCCAGCAGGAGAGCCTCCGGGACTAGCGGGCGGACCGGGGAGCTGTTTTTT. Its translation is CASRRASGTSGRTGELFF.